Below are 27 T cell receptor beta chains sequenced from a single sample in a study of regulatory T cells in long-lasting Graves disease (dated by TCRdb to the early 2020s). The library was produced with multiplex PCR. Sequencing was performed on an Illumina HiSeq 4000. iRepertoire HTBI primers and Arm-PCR amplification of CDR3 regions were used to construct TCR beta libraries. TCRdb's own reprocessing of the public reads used fastp at Q25 and MiXCR and kept productive beta chains. Merged by CDR3 protein, the rows form single entries marked with the most common genes and DNA. This sample has about 620,000 distinct CDR3 sequences in its table, and about 15% of those were observed once. The top ten clonotypes cover around 19% of the sample. The label giving this sample's time point can be read as: newly diagnosed GD, antithyroid drugs for less than 3 months. For both TCR sequencing and RNA sequencing, RNA was extracted from PBMCs using TRIzol.

This sample also belongs to another study, concerning T cells in Graves' hyperthyroidism and ophthalmopathy.

The material sequenced was peripheral blood mononuclear cells (PBMCs), taken at new diagnosis, from a patient treated with antithyroid drugs. These receptors originate from a woman in her 30s with Graves disease. Donor details come from another sample of the same person, matched by shared clones.

This chain joins TRBV19 and TRBJ1-1, with D hard to call. The CDR3 sequence is 15 residues long. V shed 5 bases and J shed 2 bases, with 15 bases lying between them. CDR1 and CDR2 (germline): LNHDA, SQIVND (reference sequence). CDR3 nucleotide sequence: TGTGCCAGTAGTTCCCACCCGGCGCGCAACACTGAAGCTTTCTTT. This gives the protein CASSSHPARNTEAFF.

This clonotype has only a few counts. The chain combines TRBV30 with TRBJ2-4; D possibly corresponds to TRBD1 (5 bases). The V and J ends lost 0 bases and 8 bases respectively, with 14 bases between them. Germline V gives CDR1 GTSNPN, CDR2 SVGIG (reference sequence). This CDR3 has 14 residues. CDR3 coding DNA: TGTGCCTGGAGTGTGATTGATAAGGGGCACATTCAGTACTTC. Its translation is CAWSVIDKGHIQYF.

This clonotype was counted ten times or more. CDR3 coding DNA: TGTGCCAGCAGTTTAGTCGGGGTTTCACCCCTCCACTTT. Translated, it gives CASSLVGVSPLHF. V usage is TRBV12-3 or TRBV12-4 and J usage is TRBJ1-6; no firm D call. Deletions cut 1 base from V and 9 bases from J, with 7 bases between. The CDR3 loop spans 13 amino acids.

This clonotype was seen ten or more times. CDR3 in amino acids: CARTGTQANTIYF. DNA of the CDR3: TGTGCCAGAACCGGGACGCAGGCAAACACCATATATTTT. The chain is built from TRBV2 and TRBJ1-3; tentatively, D is TRBD1 (5 bases). Germline V gives CDR1 SNHLY, CDR2 FYNNEI. The V end lost 9 bases, the J end lost 6 bases, and 15 bases lay between the germline ends. The CDR3 spans 13 residues.

This clonotype came up a few times. The chain carries TRBV2 and TRBJ1-6; TRBD1 might be the D (6 bases). Trimming shortened V by 4 bases and J by 5 bases, and 15 bases separated the two germline ends. Germline CDR1 SNHLY, CDR2 FYNNEI. The CDR3 is 16 amino acids. DNA for the CDR3: TGTGCCAGCAGTGCACAGGGCGTGTGGAATAATTCACCCCTCCACTTT. Protein: CASSAQGVWNNSPLHF.

The chain joins TRBV30 to TRBJ1-2, with D uncertain. The CDR3 loop spans 11 amino acids. The V end was cut by 8 bases, the J end by 1 base, with 8 bases between. From germline, CDR1 is GTSNPN and CDR2 SVGIG (reference sequence). CDR3 bases: TGTGCCGGATCCCATAACTATGGCTACACCTTC. Its translation is CAGSHNYGYTF.

The V call is TRBV15, the J call TRBJ1-4; TRBD1 is a possible D gene (5 bases). The V end lost 6 bases, the J end lost 4 bases, and 15 bases lay between the germline ends. This CDR3 spans 15 amino acids. Germline-derived CDR1 and CDR2 are LNHNV and YYDKDF (reference sequence). CDR3 sequence: CATSRRQSLNEKLFF. In nucleotides, the CDR3 is TGTGCCACCAGTAGGAGACAGAGCCTTAATGAAAAACTGTTTTTT.

This clonotype was counted ten times or more. V is TRBV28 and J is TRBJ2-7; D gene ambiguous. The CDR3 length is 17 residues. The V end lost 2 bases, the J end lost 1 base, and 18 bases lay between the germline ends. Germline CDR1 MDHEN, CDR2 SYDVKM. CDR3 nucleotide sequence: TGTGCCAGCAGTTTACACCCCATACGGGTAGGGTCCTACGAGCAGTACTTC. It codes for CASSLHPIRVGSYEQYF.

This clonotype was recorded once. V gene TRBV25-1 combines with J gene TRBJ2-7; 9 bases fit TRBD2. CDR1 and CDR2 (germline): MGHDK, SYGVNS. The ends lost 1 base at V and 2 bases at J; junction bases unmatched: 6. This CDR3 region has 16 residues. The CDR3 sequence is CASSESLGGGAYEQYF. The CDR3, as DNA: TGTGCCAGCAGTGAATCCTTAGGCGGGGGGGCCTACGAGCAGTACTTC.

This clonotype was found many times. The chain couples TRBV28 to TRBJ1-5; TRBD1 matches 8 bases. This CDR3 has 14 residues. The germline CDR1 and CDR2 sequences are MDHEN and SYDVKM. V was pared by 6 bases and J by 5 bases, with 6 bases of the junction left unmatched. This chain's CDR3 is CASRLQGGHQPQHF. DNA for the CDR3: TGTGCCAGCAGACTACAGGGGGGCCATCAGCCCCAGCATTTT.

This clonotype was counted only a few times. This sequence may be a read error, since a much larger clone differs from it by one base. The CDR3 is CTWSQSRTGELFF. In DNA, the CDR3 is TGTACCTGGAGTCAGTCTCGCACCGGGGAGCTGTTTTTT. This chain links TRBV30 with TRBJ2-2; D call uncertain. The CDR3 consists of 13 residues. Germline V gene sequence: CDR1 GTSNPN, CDR2 SVGIG (reference sequence).

The rearrangement joins TRBV12-3 or TRBV12-4 to TRBJ1-4, with D perhaps TRBD1 (6 bases). The CDR3 is made up of 16 amino acids. Trimming cost V 8 bases and J 2 bases, with 18 bases left between them. CDR3 nucleotides: TGTGCCAGCTCACCTACCGGGACACTTACTAATGAAAAACTGTTTTTT. Its protein is CASSPTGTLTNEKLFF.

The rearrangement uses TRBV5-1 and TRBJ2-2, with D possibly TRBD2 on 8 matching bases. Germline CDR1 is SGHRS and CDR2 is YFSETQ. CDR3 length equals 17 residues. Between the trimmed V and J ends, which lost 0 bases and 4 bases, there was a span of 16 bases. Here the CDR3 DNA reads TGCGCCAGCAGCTTGGAGACAGGGACTAGTATCACCGGGGAGCTGTTTTTT. This gives the protein CASSLETGTSITGELFF.

This clonotype was seen ten or more times. CDR3 sequence reads: CASRGPWYPYEQYF. The CDR3 nucleotides are TGTGCCAGCAGGGGACCGTGGTACCCCTACGAGCAGTACTTC. V and J are TRBV6-1 and TRBJ2-7; D could derive from TRBD1 or TRBD2 (5 bases each). The CDR3 is 14 residues long. V was shortened by 6 bases and J by 2 bases, with 14 bases between the two germline ends. CDR1 and CDR2 (germline): MNHNS, SASEGT.

This clonotype was detected once. The CDR3 here is CASSRGQGARAFF. In nucleotides, the CDR3 is TGTGCCAGCAGCCGGGGACAGGGGGCGAGGGCTTTCTTT. The V call is TRBV28, the J call TRBJ1-1, with 12 bases lining up with TRBD1. CDR1 is MDHEN, CDR2 SYDVKM, per germline. V dropped 6 bases and J dropped 11; count of bases not matched to a gene: 7. This CDR3 region has 13 residues.

This clonotype was found many times. This chain uses TRBV5-1 with TRBJ1-5, with 9 positions matching TRBD1. The CDR3 length is 13 residues. V lost 3 bases to trimming and J lost 7 bases; unmatched junction nucleotides: 2. The V gene's germline CDR1 is SGHRS and CDR2 YFSETQ. The CDR3 spells CASSSGQGQPQHF. The CDR3 bases are TGCGCCAGCAGCTCGGGACAGGGACAGCCCCAGCATTTT.

This clonotype was recorded at least ten times. J is TRBJ1-1 and V is TRBV29-1; D gene ambiguous. The V gene's germline CDR1 is SQVTM and CDR2 ANQGSEA. Trimming shortened V by 1 base and J by 0 bases, and 6 bases separated the two germline ends. CDR3 size: 13 residues. CDR3 sequence: CSVEGRMNTEAFF. The CDR3 DNA is TGCAGCGTTGAAGGCCGAATGAACACTGAAGCTTTCTTT.

The genes are TRBV18 and TRBJ1-1; maybe TRBD1 (5 bases). The germline V and J ends were trimmed by 3 bases and 5 bases, with 10 bases remaining between them. Germline V gene lookup returns CDR1 KGHSH and CDR2 LQKENI. The CDR3 consists of 13 residues. The CDR3 region is CASSPEWGTEAFF. CDR3 bases: TGTGCCAGCTCACCGGAATGGGGGACTGAAGCTTTCTTT.

This clonotype was seen a few times. The chain joins TRBV12-3 or TRBV12-4 to TRBJ2-5; TRBD1 matches at 7 bases. CDR3 length: 14 residues. The V segment lost 6 bases and the J segment 4 bases; nucleotides outside the gene matches: 8. CDR3 DNA: TGTGCCAGCAGCCACGAGGGGGCGGGAGAGACCCAGTACTTC. It encodes CASSHEGAGETQYF.

This clonotype was observed many times. The CDR3 is CASSFELDYEQYF. CDR3 coding DNA: TGTGCCAGCAGCTTTGAACTGGACTACGAGCAGTACTTC. The genes are TRBV7-9 and TRBJ2-7; D gene ambiguous. V lost 3 bases to trimming and J lost 3 bases, with 9 bases between them. The CDR3 extends over 13 amino acids. CDR1 SEHNR and CDR2 FQNEAQ come from the germline V gene (reference sequence).

This clonotype was counted a few times. Here the CDR3 DNA reads TGTGCCAGCTCACAGACTAGCGGGAGCGGTACCACCTATGAGCAGTTCTTC. Its protein product is CASSQTSGSGTTYEQFF. The J gene is TRBJ2-1, the V gene TRBV18, with 12 positions matching TRBD2. V was clipped by 4 bases and J by 8 bases; unmatched bases: 12. The CDR3 length is 17 residues. Looked up from germline, CDR1 is KGHSH and CDR2 is LQKENI.

This clonotype was observed at least ten times. The chain employs TRBV12-3 or TRBV12-4 and TRBJ2-3; D is perhaps TRBD2 (8 bases). The ends were cut back, 8 bases at V and 4 bases at J, with 19 bases in the middle. CDR3 length: 15 residues. The CDR3 is CASGEDRRGADTQYF. CDR3 in DNA: TGTGCCAGCGGGGAGGACAGGCGGGGGGCAGATACGCAGTATTTT.

This clonotype was seen repeatedly, ten times or more. V and J are TRBV6-5 and TRBJ2-1; D possibly corresponds to TRBD2 (6 bases). This CDR3 comprises 14 residues. V was shortened by 4 bases and J by 7 bases, with 14 bases between the two germline ends. CDR1 and CDR2 from the germline V gene are MNHEY and SVGAGI. CDR3 loop: CASSWDWTGNEQFF. As DNA, the CDR3 is TGTGCCAGCAGTTGGGACTGGACGGGAAATGAGCAGTTCTTC.

The chain joins TRBV19 to TRBJ2-3, with D unclear. The CDR3 spans 13 residues. Trimming pared 2 bases from V and 1 base from J, leaving 4 bases between. Germline V lookup: CDR1 LNHDA, CDR2 SQIVND (reference sequence). CDR3 sequence (DNA): TGTGCCAGTAGTATAACAGGCACAGATACGCAGTATTTT. Protein product: CASSITGTDTQYF.

This clonotype has at least ten counts. One end of the junction is discordant with germline, which a read error may explain. The chain is built from TRBV5-1 and TRBJ1-1; TRBD1 is a possible D gene (6 bases). The CDR3 spans 13 residues. Germline V lookup: CDR1 SGHRS, CDR2 YFSETQ. The CDR3 protein is CASSPITGREAFF. In DNA, the CDR3 is TGTGCCAGCAGCCCGATCACAGGGCGTGAAGCTTTCTTT.

This clonotype was observed many times. The chain carries TRBV7-9 and TRBJ2-2; D is ambiguous. CDR3 length: 13 amino acids. With 5 bases removed from V and 6 bases from J, the gap between germline ends came to 10 bases. In germline, CDR1 is SEHNR, CDR2 FQNEAQ (reference sequence). The CDR3, as DNA: TGTGCCAGCAGCCTCCGGGTGGCCGGGGAGCTGTTTTTT. It is translated as CASSLRVAGELFF.

The chain carries TRBV19 and TRBJ1-5, with 9 bases identical to TRBD1. The J segment lost 5 bases and the V segment lost 3 bases, leaving 5 bases of the junction unmatched. In germline, CDR1 is LNHDA, CDR2 SQIVND (reference sequence). This CDR3 spans 15 amino acids. The chain's CDR3 is CASSIGQGIYQPQHF. In nucleotides, the CDR3 is TGTGCCAGTAGTATCGGACAGGGGATCTATCAGCCCCAGCATTTT.